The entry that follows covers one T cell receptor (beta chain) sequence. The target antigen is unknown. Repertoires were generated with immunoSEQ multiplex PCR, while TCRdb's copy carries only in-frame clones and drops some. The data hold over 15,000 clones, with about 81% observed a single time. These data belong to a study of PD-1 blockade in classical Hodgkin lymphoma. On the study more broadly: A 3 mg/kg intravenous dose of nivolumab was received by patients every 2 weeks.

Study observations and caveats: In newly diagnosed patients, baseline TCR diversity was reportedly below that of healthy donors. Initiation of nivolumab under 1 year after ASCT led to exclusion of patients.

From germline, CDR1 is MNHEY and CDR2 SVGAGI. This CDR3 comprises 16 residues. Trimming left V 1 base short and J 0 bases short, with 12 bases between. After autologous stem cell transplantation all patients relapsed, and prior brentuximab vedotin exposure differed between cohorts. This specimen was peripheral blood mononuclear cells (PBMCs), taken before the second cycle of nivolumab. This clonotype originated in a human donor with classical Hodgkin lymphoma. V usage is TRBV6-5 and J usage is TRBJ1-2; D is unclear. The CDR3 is CASSYFKAEANYGYTF. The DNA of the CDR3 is TGTGCCAGCAGTTACTTTAAGGCAGAAGCTAACTATGGCTACACCTTC.